The 27 T cell receptor beta chains in this list originate from one sample, sequenced in a study of cytomegalovirus exposure and HLA in healthy donors. The data were produced by immunoSEQ multiplex PCR, yet TCRdb's version contains in-frame clones alone and is incomplete. The data show about 240,000 clones, more than 75% seen once. Specimen: PBMCs. The receptors here all came from a woman under 40 in good health and CMV-seropositive.

The rearrangement links TRBV27 to TRBJ2-1; 9 positions match TRBD2. This CDR3 has 15 residues. The junction had 3 bases not matched to a gene; V was cut back by 2 bases and J by 4 bases. The germline V gene has CDR1 MNHEY and CDR2 SMNVEV (reference sequence). The CDR3 protein is CASSLSGRRYNEQFF. The CDR3 DNA sequence: TGTGCCAGCAGTTTAAGCGGGAGGCGGTACAATGAGCAGTTCTTC.

The CDR3 here is CASSILASTDTQYF. The CDR3 DNA follows: TGTGCCAGCAGCATCCTAGCTAGCACAGATACGCAGTATTTT. This chain uses TRBV5-6 with TRBJ2-3; D perhaps matches TRBD2 (5 bases). Germline loops: CDR1 SGHDT, CDR2 YYEEEE. V shed 4 bases and J shed 0 bases, with 9 bases lying between them. This CDR3 spans 14 amino acids.

V usage is TRBV5-1 and J usage is TRBJ2-2, with a weak D call TRBD2 (6 bases). The CDR3 consists of 15 residues. Germline assignment: CDR1 SGHRS and CDR2 YFSETQ. Deletions cut 2 bases from V and 4 bases from J, with 12 bases between. CDR3 amino acids: CASSLPGVGTGELFF. Here the CDR3 DNA reads TGCGCCAGCAGCTTACCGGGAGTAGGCACCGGGGAGCTGTTTTTT. The full variable domain, completed using reference TRBV5-1 and TRBJ2-2, is KAGVTQTPRYLIKTRGQQVTLSCSPISGHRSVSWYQQTPGQGLQFLFEYFSETQRNKGNFPGRFSGRQFSNSRSEMNVSTLELGDSALYLCASSLPGVGTGELFFGEGSRLTVL.

The CDR3 sequence: CASSLMRSTYNEQFF. The CDR3 DNA reads as TGTGCCAGCAGCTTAATGAGGTCGACCTACAATGAGCAGTTCTTC. This chain links TRBV7-3 with TRBJ2-1, with no clear D. V was pared by 1 base and J by 2 bases, with 9 bases between. Germline CDR1 is SGHTA and CDR2 is FQGTGA. CDR3 length: 15 amino acids.

The J gene is TRBJ1-2, the V gene TRBV7-8; a possible D gene is TRBD1 (5 bases). V was shortened by 1 base and J by 1 base, with 13 bases between the two germline ends. The germline gives CDR1 SGHVS, CDR2 FQNEAQ. This CDR3 is built from 16 residues. Written as DNA, the CDR3 is TGTGCCAGCAGCTTAGATGGGGGGAGGCGTAACTATGGCTACACCTTC. It codes for CASSLDGGRRNYGYTF.

V usage is TRBV7-3 and J usage is TRBJ1-1; 10 bases are a match to TRBD1. CDR1 is SGHTA and CDR2 is FQGTGA in the germline V gene. V gave up 5 bases and J gave up 11 bases; unmatched junction bases: 11. This CDR3 comprises 14 residues. DNA of the CDR3: TGTGCCAGCAGCCCCAGTCCTGGACAGGGGGTGGCTTTCTTT. Protein: CASSPSPGQGVAFF.

This rearrangement joins TRBV5-1 to TRBJ2-3, with D perhaps matching TRBD2 (6 bases). This CDR3 region has 16 residues. Looked up from germline, CDR1 is SGHRS and CDR2 is YFSETQ. V shed 4 bases and J shed 2 bases, with 17 bases lying between them. The CDR3 DNA reads TGCGCCAGCAGCCCTACATCGGGACTCTACACAGATACGCAGTATTTT. Translated, it gives CASSPTSGLYTDTQYF.

J is TRBJ2-7 and V is TRBV10-1; D call uncertain. Germline lookup yields CDR1 WNHNN and CDR2 SYGVQD (reference sequence). V was pared by 3 bases and J by 3 bases, with 6 bases between. This CDR3 contains 12 residues. CDR3 amino acids: CASSDGFYEQYF. Here the CDR3 DNA reads TGCGCCAGCAGTGACGGTTTCTACGAGCAGTACTTC.

This chain links TRBV28 with TRBJ2-1; D may be TRBD2 (5 bases). The CDR3 covers 13 residues. Looked up from germline, CDR1 is MDHEN and CDR2 is SYDVKM. Deletions cut 6 bases from V and 3 bases from J, with 9 bases between. The CDR3 is CASSLASYNEQFF. In DNA form, the CDR3 reads TGTGCCAGCAGCTTAGCGAGCTACAATGAGCAGTTCTTC.

V is TRBV5-1 and J is TRBJ2-3; TRBD2 matches at 10 bases. The CDR3 is 17 residues long. Looked up from germline, CDR1 is SGHRS and CDR2 is YFSETQ. After removal of 6 bases from V and 2 bases from J, the junction contained 12 bases not matched to a gene. CDR3 nucleotide sequence: TGCGCCAGCAAGGAACCCCTAGCGGGAGTTTCCACAGATACGCAGTATTTT. Its protein product is CASKEPLAGVSTDTQYF.

V and J are TRBV5-1 and TRBJ2-1; tentatively, D is TRBD2 (5 bases). This CDR3 spans 13 amino acids. Germline CDR1 reads SGHRS; CDR2 reads YFSETQ. The V and J ends lost 2 bases and 5 bases respectively, with 8 bases between them. The CDR3 DNA follows: TGCGCCAGCAGCTTCCGGGATCACAATGAGCAGTTCTTC. This translates into CASSFRDHNEQFF. The full variable domain, its missing parts supplied by reference TRBV5-1 and TRBJ2-1, is KAGVTQTPRYLIKTRGQQVTLSCSPISGHRSVSWYQQTPGQGLQFLFEYFSETQRNKGNFPGRFSGRQFSNSRSEMNVSTLELGDSALYLCASSFRDHNEQFFGPGTRLTVL.

The gene calls are TRBV27 and TRBJ2-7, with D perhaps TRBD1 (6 bases). The CDR3 spans 16 residues. Looked up from germline, CDR1 is MNHEY and CDR2 is SMNVEV (reference sequence). V shed 5 bases and J shed 1 base, with 18 bases lying between them. The DNA of the CDR3 is TGTGCCAGCAGTCTCAGTGCCGACAGGTTATCCTACGAGCAGTACTTC. Protein sequence: CASSLSADRLSYEQYF.

This sequence joins TRBV6-1 and TRBJ2-7; 7 bases map to TRBD2. This CDR3 is built from 16 residues. In germline, CDR1 is MNHNS, CDR2 SASEGT. V was clipped by 3 bases and J by 3 bases; unmatched bases: 11. The CDR3 protein is CASSDPRGDGGYEQYF. CDR3 nucleotide sequence: TGTGCCAGCAGTGATCCCCGGGGGGACGGCGGCTACGAGCAGTACTTC.

This chain links TRBV5-4 with TRBJ2-7; TRBD1 agrees at 9 bases. The germline V gene has CDR1 SGHNT and CDR2 YYREEE (reference sequence). The CDR3 contains 16 residues. V lost 3 bases, J lost 9 bases, and 16 bases stayed unmatched. CDR3 sequence: CASSSQGTGYSRGQYF. CDR3 nucleotide sequence: TGTGCCAGCAGCTCTCAAGGGACAGGGTACTCTCGTGGGCAGTACTTC.

The CDR3 sequence is CASTPRTADTQYF. For the CDR3, the DNA is TGTGCCAGTACTCCCAGGACTGCAGATACGCAGTATTTT. The chain uses TRBV19 and TRBJ2-3, with TRBD2 as a possible D gene (5 bases). V lost 7 bases, J lost 4 bases, and 12 bases lay in between. The CDR3 is made up of 13 amino acids. Germline lookup yields CDR1 LNHDA and CDR2 SQIVND (reference sequence). The full variable domain, with the rest looked up from reference TRBV19 and TRBJ2-3, is DGGITQSPKYLFRKEGQNVTLSCEQNLNHDAMYWYRQDPGQGLRLIYYSQIVNDFQKGDIAEGYSVSREKKESFPLTVTSAQKNPTAFYLCASTPRTADTQYFGPGTRLTVL.

This clone has just one count. V and J are TRBV18 and TRBJ1-4, with D possibly TRBD1 on 6 matching bases. CDR3 length: 15 residues. The ends were cut back, 6 bases at V and 2 bases at J, with 13 bases in the middle. From germline, CDR1 is KGHSH and CDR2 LQKENI. Here the CDR3 reads CASSLTGQTNEKLFF. Here the CDR3 DNA reads TGTGCCAGCTCTCTTACCGGACAGACTAATGAAAAACTGTTTTTT.

This clone was recorded once. V is TRBV2 and J is TRBJ2-7; D assignment may be TRBD1 or TRBD2 (6 bases each). Trimming took 6 bases from V and 2 from J, leaving 14 bases between them. CDR3 length: 14 residues. Germline CDR1 and CDR2: SNHLY and FYNNEI. CDR3 nucleotides: TGTGCCAGCAGGGAACAGGGAGGCCCCTACGAGCAGTACTTC. Translated: CASREQGGPYEQYF.

The chain couples TRBV5-1 to TRBJ1-2, with 7 bases that match TRBD1. The junction had 10 bases not matched to a gene; V was cut back by 4 bases and J by 13 bases. Germline CDR1 and CDR2: SGHRS and YFSETQ. This CDR3 has 12 residues. CDR3 region: CASSPQGEVVTF. CDR3 DNA: TGCGCCAGCAGCCCTCAGGGGGAAGTCGTCACCTTC.

This clone was counted a single time. This sequence joins TRBV7-9 and TRBJ2-7, with a weak D call TRBD1 (5 bases). The CDR3 extends over 17 amino acids. Germline values: CDR1 SEHNR, CDR2 FQNEAQ (reference sequence). V lost 1 base and J 4 bases, leaving 20 bases between the germline ends. DNA for the CDR3: TGTGCCAGCAGCTTAGGTAGGACACACCCTAAAAATTACGAGCAGTACTTC. Translated, it gives CASSLGRTHPKNYEQYF.

As for this clone: This sample also contains other DNA sequences that code for the same CDR3. This chain uses TRBV5-6 with TRBJ2-7; D gene unclear. Per the germline V gene, CDR1 is SGHDT and CDR2 is YYEEEE. The CDR3 has 11 amino acids. Trimming took off 4 bases at V and 3 bases at J, with 5 bases between the two ends. The DNA for the CDR3 is TGTGCCAGCAGCAGCCTCTACGAGCAGTACTTC. It codes for CASSSLYEQYF.

The chain links TRBV13 to TRBJ2-1; 8 positions agree with TRBD2. This CDR3 contains 15 residues. V shed 5 bases and J 4 bases; nucleotides not matched to a gene: 7. Germline-derived CDR1 and CDR2 are PRHDT and FYEKMQ (reference sequence). CDR3 nucleotide sequence: TGTGCCAGCAGCCCTCGGACTAGCCCGTACAATGAGCAGTTCTTC. This codes for CASSPRTSPYNEQFF.

The chain uses TRBV6-6 and TRBJ2-3; tentative D call: TRBD2 (6 bases). The CDR3 spans 16 residues. Germline values: CDR1 MNHNY, CDR2 SVGAGI (reference sequence). Trimming cost V 5 bases and J 0 bases, with 15 bases left between them. Written as DNA, the CDR3 is TGTGCCAGCAGTCACGCAAGCGGGCCTAGCACAGATACGCAGTATTTT. Protein sequence: CASSHASGPSTDTQYF.

The DNA for the CDR3 is TGTGCCAGCAGCCGCCAGGGCAGGTACGAGCAGTACTTC. Translation: CASSRQGRYEQYF. The chain is built from TRBV28 and TRBJ2-7, with a possible D match to TRBD1 (5 bases). Deletions cut 6 bases from V and 4 bases from J, with 13 bases between. Per the germline V gene, CDR1 is MDHEN and CDR2 is SYDVKM. The CDR3 is 13 residues long.

The gene calls are TRBV20-1 and TRBJ2-3; no clear D gene. V shed 3 bases and J shed 6 bases, with 7 bases lying between them. From germline, CDR1 is DFQATT and CDR2 SNEGSKA (reference sequence). This CDR3 has 11 amino acids. CDR3 loop: CSARPEDTQYF. CDR3 sequence (DNA): TGCAGTGCTAGGCCGGAGGATACGCAGTATTTT.

The chain has TRBV5-4 and TRBJ1-2; 8 bases are a match to TRBD1. CDR1 and CDR2 (germline): SGHNT, YYREEE (reference sequence). V trimming: 4 bases; J trimming: 8 bases; junction bases outside the gene matches: 7. This CDR3 comprises 13 residues. The CDR3 region has the DNA TGTGCCAGCAGCCCGACAGGGGCGTGGGGCTACACCTTC. Protein: CASSPTGAWGYTF.

In its sample, this clone was seen once. This chain uses TRBV30 with TRBJ1-2; no clear D gene. The germline gives CDR1 GTSNPN, CDR2 SVGIG (reference sequence). The CDR3 loop spans 13 amino acids. V lost 1 base and J 0 bases, leaving 6 bases between the germline ends. Here the CDR3 reads CAWSARANYGYTF. The CDR3 DNA follows: TGTGCCTGGAGTGCTCGAGCTAACTATGGCTACACCTTC.

The chain is built from TRBV4-1 and TRBJ1-1; 9 positions agree with TRBD1. Trimming took 3 bases from V and 8 from J; bases not matched to a gene: 4. From germline, CDR1 is MGHRA and CDR2 YSYEKL. The CDR3 runs to 13 residues. The CDR3 loop reads CASSHPGQGEAFF. The CDR3 region has the DNA TGCGCCAGCAGCCATCCAGGACAGGGGGAAGCTTTCTTT.